The 22 T cell receptor beta chains presented below share a single source sample, sequenced in a study of cytomegalovirus exposure and HLA in healthy donors. Primers for the PCR totalled 60 Vbeta and 13 Jbeta. The repertoire was sequenced with immunoSEQ multiplex PCR; TCRdb's copy has only in-frame clones and lacks some. The table shows 150,000 or so clones, with 77% occurring only once. Sequencing used PBMCs. These receptor sequences come from a female donor in good health and CMV-seronegative.

This chain uses TRBV28 with TRBJ1-6; D gene uncertain. V lost 6 bases and J lost 9, with 12 bases in between. The CDR3 length is 13 residues. In germline, CDR1 is MDHEN, CDR2 SYDVKM. The CDR3 region is CASRTTASSPLHF. As DNA, the CDR3 is TGTGCCAGCAGAACCACCGCCAGTTCACCCCTCCACTTT.

This clone has a handful of counts. The chain uses TRBV5-1 and TRBJ2-5; 7 bases are shared with TRBD1. Trimming at V came to 3 bases and at J to 4 bases, leaving 12 bases not matched to a gene. In germline, CDR1 is SGHRS, CDR2 YFSETQ. The CDR3 sequence is 16 residues long. The CDR3 is CASSWGTVVIGETQYF. The CDR3 DNA follows: TGCGCCAGCAGCTGGGGGACAGTGGTAATAGGAGAGACCCAGTACTTC.

There are a few counts of this clone. The chain carries TRBV5-4 and TRBJ2-7, with unresolved D. Trimming took 2 bases from V and 3 from J, leaving 6 bases between them. The CDR3 loop spans 12 amino acids. Germline V gene sequence: CDR1 SGHNT, CDR2 YYREEE (reference sequence). The CDR3 here is CASSFLSYEQYF. The CDR3 DNA sequence: TGTGCCAGCAGCTTTCTTAGCTACGAGCAGTACTTC.

The chain recombines TRBV29-1 with TRBJ1-2, with D unresolved. Germline loops: CDR1 SQVTM, CDR2 ANQGSEA. The CDR3 is 14 amino acids. The ends were cut back, 0 bases at V and 2 bases at J, with 10 bases in the middle. The CDR3 region has the DNA TGCAGCGTTGAAGAGGCAGGTGGGAACTATGGCTACACCTTC. Translating it yields CSVEEAGGNYGYTF.

The chain links TRBV6-6 to TRBJ1-2; unclear D gene. CDR1 and CDR2 (germline): MNHNY, SVGAGI (reference sequence). The CDR3 is made up of 10 amino acids. Trimming cost V 6 bases and J 8 bases, with 7 bases left between them. The CDR3 DNA sequence: TGTGCCAGCAGCTATAGCGGCTACACCTTC. It codes for CASSYSGYTF.

The chain recombines TRBV5-1 with TRBJ1-5; 10 nucleotides agree with TRBD1. V lost 0 bases, J lost 5 bases, and 2 bases stayed unmatched. This CDR3 comprises 15 residues. The germline CDR1 and CDR2 sequences are SGHRS and YFSETQ. The CDR3 is CASSLGQGAYQPQHF. In DNA, the CDR3 is TGCGCCAGCAGCTTGGGACAGGGGGCTTATCAGCCCCAGCATTTT.

The V call is TRBV6-4, the J call TRBJ2-1, with 9 bases that match TRBD2. The V and J ends lost 3 bases and 14 bases, in that order; junction bases with no gene match: 17. Per the germline V gene, CDR1 is MRHNA and CDR2 is SNTAGT. This CDR3 is 16 amino acids long. This chain's CDR3 is CASSEEQRGAIPIKFF. CDR3 DNA sequence: TGTGCCAGCAGTGAGGAGCAGCGGGGGGCCATCCCTATTAAGTTCTTC.

J is TRBJ2-1 and V is TRBV28, with 7 positions matching TRBD1. Germline loops: CDR1 MDHEN, CDR2 SYDVKM. This CDR3 has 14 amino acids. Germline trimming cut 6 bases from V and 4 bases from J; bases unmatched to any gene: 6. The CDR3 loop reads CASRFGTAYNEQFF. CDR3 nucleotide sequence: TGTGCCAGCAGGTTCGGGACAGCGTACAATGAGCAGTTCTTC.

The rearrangement uses TRBV21-1 and TRBJ1-5; the table calls TRBD1, which could not be checked here. TRBV21-1 is tagged as a pseudogene. This CDR3 has 17 residues. The CDR3, as DNA: TGTGCCAGCAGCAAACCTTGCCAGGGGGTAAACTATCAGCCCCAGCATTTT. This encodes CASSKPCQGVNYQPQHF.

This clone has a single count. The sample has other DNA sequences that encode this CDR3 too. The V call is TRBV9, the J call TRBJ1-1, with D maybe TRBD1 (5 bases). The CDR3 contains 15 residues. Deletions cut 0 bases from V and 1 base from J, with 10 bases between. Germline V gene sequence: CDR1 SGDLS, CDR2 YYNGEE. In nucleotides, the CDR3 is TGTGCCAGCAGCGTAGCCGGGGGGGGGAACACTGAAGCTTTCTTT. Translating gives CASSVAGGGNTEAFF.

This chain links TRBV19 with TRBJ2-3; tentatively, D is TRBD2 (6 bases). CDR1 and CDR2 from the germline V gene are LNHDA and SQIVND (reference sequence). V was pared by 7 bases and J by 0 bases, with 11 bases between. This CDR3 is 14 amino acids long. CDR3 DNA: TGTGCCAGTATTCCGGAGGGAAGCACAGATACGCAGTATTTT. Its translation: CASIPEGSTDTQYF.

The rearrangement joins TRBV6-1 to TRBJ2-3, with 9 bases lining up with TRBD1. Per the germline V gene, CDR1 is MNHNS and CDR2 is SASEGT. The CDR3 runs to 16 residues. The ends lost 2 bases at V and 6 bases at J; junction bases unmatched: 9. In DNA form, the CDR3 reads TGTGCCAGCAGTGAATACCGGGACAGGGTTTGGGATACGCAGTATTTT. As protein: CASSEYRDRVWDTQYF.

The chain employs TRBV9 and TRBJ2-7; TRBD2 agrees at 7 bases. The length of the CDR3 is 16 residues. J was trimmed by 7 bases and V by 4 bases; bases with no gene match: 17. Germline loops: CDR1 SGDLS, CDR2 YYNGEE. The CDR3 loop is CASSQTSARGTSEQYF. The CDR3 DNA reads as TGTGCCAGCAGCCAAACTAGCGCCCGGGGAACTAGTGAGCAGTACTTC.

This clone was counted between two and nine times. This chain connects TRBV10-1 to TRBJ1-4; D is unclear. Between the trimmed V and J ends, which lost 2 bases and 5 bases, there was a span of 3 bases. CDR1 and CDR2 (germline): WNHNN, SYGVQD (reference sequence). The length of the CDR3 is 12 residues. The CDR3 region has the DNA TGCGCCAGCAGTGAGGAGAATGAAAAACTGTTTTTT. Its translation is CASSEENEKLFF.

The V gene is TRBV29-1, the J gene TRBJ2-2; 7 bases are shared with TRBD1. The CDR3 runs to 13 residues. Germline V lookup: CDR1 SQVTM, CDR2 ANQGSEA. Trimming cost V 6 bases and J 3 bases; bases outside gene matches: 4. The CDR3 loop reads CSVDRADTGELFF. In DNA form, the CDR3 reads TGCAGCGTCGACAGGGCGGACACCGGGGAGCTGTTTTTT.

This chain links TRBV2 with TRBJ2-4; D gene uncertain. The CDR3 is 14 amino acids. V gave up 9 bases and J gave up 0 bases, with 12 bases separating them. Germline CDR1 and CDR2: SNHLY and FYNNEI. The CDR3 here is CARQEPKAKNIQYF. The CDR3 bases are TGTGCCAGACAAGAACCGAAAGCCAAAAACATTCAGTACTTC.

With respect to this clone: This specimen includes other DNA sequences encoding the same CDR3. This chain links TRBV5-1 with TRBJ1-3; no firm D call. V lost 0 bases, J lost 0 bases, and 10 bases lay in between. The CDR3 runs to 16 residues. The V gene's germline CDR1 is SGHRS and CDR2 YFSETQ. CDR3 protein: CASSLGGTRSGNTIYF. CDR3 bases: TGCGCCAGCAGCTTGGGAGGCACCCGCTCTGGAAACACCATATATTTT. Variable domain in full (rest from reference TRBV5-1 and TRBJ1-3): KAGVTQTPRYLIKTRGQQVTLSCSPISGHRSVSWYQQTPGQGLQFLFEYFSETQRNKGNFPGRFSGRQFSNSRSEMNVSTLELGDSALYLCASSLGGTRSGNTIYFGEGSWLTVV.

This rearrangement joins TRBV5-1 to TRBJ2-6; possibly TRBD2 for D (6 bases). V was trimmed by 0 bases and J by 0 bases, leaving 10 bases between them. The CDR3 is 17 residues long. Per germline, CDR1 SGHRS and CDR2 YFSETQ. In DNA form, the CDR3 reads TGCGCCAGCAGCTTGGGGGGGGTGAACTCTGGGGCCAACGTCCTGACTTTC. Translated, it gives CASSLGGVNSGANVLTF.

CDR3 sequence reads: CASSMGQLNTEAFF. The CDR3 bases are TGTGCCAGTAGCATGGGACAGCTGAACACTGAAGCTTTCTTT. The V gene is TRBV19, the J gene TRBJ1-1, with 7 positions matching TRBD1. V lost 6 bases, J lost 0 bases, and 4 bases stayed unmatched. The CDR3 contains 14 residues. Germline V CDR1 and CDR2: LNHDA, SQIVND (reference sequence).

This rearrangement joins TRBV6-5 to TRBJ1-2; TRBD1 aligns across 9 bases. From germline, CDR1 is MNHEY and CDR2 SVGAGI. CDR3 length: 13 residues. V lost 7 bases, J lost 5 bases, and 5 bases stayed unmatched. CDR3 sequence reads: CASTMGQGYGYTF. Written as DNA, the CDR3 is TGTGCCAGCACCATGGGACAGGGATATGGCTACACCTTC.

This chain connects TRBV7-6 to TRBJ2-3; 16 nucleotides agree with TRBD2. The CDR3 consists of 19 residues. Germline loops: CDR1 SGHVS, CDR2 FNYEAQ. Trimming at V came to 0 bases and at J to 3 bases, leaving 6 bases not matched to a gene. In DNA form, the CDR3 reads TGTGCCAGCAGCTTAGCTCCCTCGGGACTAGCGGGAGGGACAGATACGCAGTATTTT. Translated: CASSLAPSGLAGGTDTQYF.

The chain links TRBV7-6 to TRBJ2-3, with 8 nucleotides matching TRBD2. The V segment lost 0 bases and the J segment 5 bases; nucleotides outside the gene matches: 13. Per the germline V gene, CDR1 is SGHVS and CDR2 is FNYEAQ. This CDR3 has 18 residues. The CDR3 sequence is CASSLARRGGYSGDTQYF. CDR3 in DNA: TGTGCCAGCAGCTTAGCACGTCGGGGGGGCTATTCGGGAGATACGCAGTATTTT.